This entry lists 22 T cell receptor beta chains sequenced from one sample in a study of blood T cells in healthy people across ages. Combining a sample-barcoded 5' primer with a J-beta primer mix, a second PCR ran for 7 to 11 cycles. Each CDR3 protein is one row after TCRdb ran MiXCR on the 5' RACE reads. The data contain almost 800,000 distinct CDR3 sequences, 58% of them singletons. The sequencing sample was made of blood. The receptors shown here come from a young man in good health.

This chain joins TRBV4-1 and TRBJ2-7, with D uncertain. V dropped 0 bases and J dropped 2 bases, with 8 bases sitting between them. There are 14 residues in the CDR3. CDR1 is MGHRA, CDR2 YSYEKL, per germline. The CDR3 loop reads CASSQEPNPYEQYF. CDR3 sequence (DNA): TGCGCCAGCAGCCAAGAACCCAACCCCTACGAGCAGTACTTC.

V and J are TRBV6-5 and TRBJ1-2; the D is unclear. The V gene lost 4 bases and the J gene lost 1 base, with 19 bases spanning the gap. The CDR3 has 17 residues. Per the germline V gene, CDR1 is MNHEY and CDR2 is SVGAGI. This chain's CDR3 is CASSFLSAVMNNYGYTF. Here the CDR3 DNA reads TGTGCCAGCAGTTTTCTCTCGGCAGTGATGAATAACTATGGCTACACCTTC.

This clonotype was counted between two and nine times. The J gene is TRBJ2-3, the V gene TRBV30; maybe TRBD1 (6 bases). V lost 0 bases, J lost 3 bases, and 7 bases lay in between. This CDR3 has 13 residues. CDR1 is GTSNPN and CDR2 is SVGIG in the germline V gene (reference sequence). DNA of the CDR3: TGTGCCTGGAGTGTGGGGGCAACAGATACGCAGTATTTT. Its translation: CAWSVGATDTQYF. Drawing the rest from reference TRBV30 and TRBJ2-3, the complete variable domain is SQTIHQWPATLVQPVGSPLSLECTVEGTSNPNLYWYRQAAGRGLQLLFYSVGIGQISSEVPQNLSASRPQDRQFILSSKKLLLSDSGFYLCAWSVGATDTQYFGPGTRLTVL.

V and J are TRBV29-1 and TRBJ2-1; TRBD2 aligns across 15 bases. The ends lost 5 bases at V and 3 bases at J; junction bases unmatched: 14. From germline, CDR1 is SQVTM and CDR2 ANQGSEA. This CDR3 contains 19 residues. This CDR3 is CSVPPRRTSGRAVYNEQFF. CDR3 nucleotide sequence: TGCAGCGTTCCTCCTCGGAGGACTAGCGGGAGGGCCGTCTACAATGAGCAGTTCTTC.

V is TRBV7-2 and J is TRBJ1-2; 7 nucleotides agree with TRBD1. CDR1 and CDR2 (germline): SGHTA, FQGNSA. After removal of 1 base from V and 6 bases from J, the junction contained 5 bases not matched to a gene. The CDR3 totals 14 residues. CDR3 sequence reads: CASSLGGTANGYTF. DNA of the CDR3: TGTGCCAGCAGCTTAGGCGGGACAGCGAATGGCTACACCTTC.

CDR3 amino acids: CASSFRVSSYNSPLHF. CDR3 coding DNA: TGTGCCAGCAGCTTCAGGGTGAGCTCCTATAATTCACCCCTCCACTTT. This chain connects TRBV5-5 to TRBJ1-6; a weak D match, TRBD1 (5 bases). The ends were cut back, 2 bases at V and 0 bases at J, with 9 bases in the middle. The CDR3 is 16 amino acids. CDR1 and CDR2 (germline): SGHKS, YYEKEE (reference sequence).

J is TRBJ2-7 and V is TRBV3-1; TRBD2 matches at 7 bases. The CDR3 spans 15 residues. The J segment lost 2 bases and the V segment lost 4 bases, leaving 8 bases of the junction unmatched. Germline-derived CDR1 and CDR2 are LGHDT and YNNKEL (reference sequence). The CDR3 reads CASSPGPGTTYEQYF. In DNA, the CDR3 is TGTGCCAGCAGCCCAGGGCCGGGGACTACCTACGAGCAGTACTTC.

The CDR3 loop is CASRTLAVETQYF. DNA for the CDR3: TGTGCCAGCCGGACGCTAGCGGTAGAGACCCAGTACTTC. The chain has TRBV6-5 and TRBJ2-5; TRBD2 agrees at 7 bases. Germline assignment: CDR1 MNHEY and CDR2 SVGAGI. The CDR3 runs 13 residues. Trimming cost V 8 bases and J 4 bases; bases outside gene matches: 7.

This chain uses TRBV20-1 with TRBJ1-1, with D possibly matching TRBD1 (5 bases). The CDR3 covers 15 residues. Germline-derived CDR1 and CDR2 are DFQATT and SNEGSKA (reference sequence). The germline V and J ends were trimmed by 0 bases and 4 bases, with 15 bases remaining between them. CDR3 protein: CSARERRTGGTEAFF. The CDR3 nucleotides are TGCAGTGCTAGAGAGCGCCGGACGGGGGGCACTGAAGCTTTCTTT.

This chain joins TRBV27 and TRBJ1-2, with 9 bases matching TRBD1. CDR1 is MNHEY, CDR2 SMNVEV, per germline (reference sequence). CDR3 length: 13 residues. J lost 6 bases, V lost 5 bases, and 4 bases had no gene match. The CDR3 sequence is CASSIGQGNGYTF. The CDR3 DNA follows: TGTGCCAGCAGTATCGGACAGGGGAATGGCTACACCTTC.

CDR3 residues: CASSPPGGAYNEQFF. The CDR3, as DNA: TGTGCCAGCTCACCACCGGGGGGAGCGTACAATGAGCAGTTCTTC. The chain carries TRBV18 and TRBJ2-1; perhaps TRBD2 as D (6 bases). CDR1 and CDR2 (germline): KGHSH, LQKENI. Trimming removed 0 bases at V and 4 bases at J, with 10 bases between. The CDR3 has 15 residues.

The V call is TRBV4-3, the J call TRBJ2-6; D is possibly TRBD1 (5 bases). Trimming shortened V by 0 bases and J by 2 bases, and 8 bases separated the two germline ends. The germline gives CDR1 LGHNA, CDR2 YSLEER. The CDR3 sequence is 16 residues long. As DNA, the CDR3 is TGCGCCAGCAGCCAAGACAGGGCGACTGGGGCCAACGTCCTGACTTTC. Amino acids: CASSQDRATGANVLTF.

The V gene is TRBV20-1, the J gene TRBJ2-3; no firm D call. Germline-derived CDR1 and CDR2 are DFQATT and SNEGSKA (reference sequence). V was pared by 7 bases and J by 2 bases, with 10 bases between. The CDR3 totals 12 residues. CDR3: CSVRLDTDTQYF. The DNA for the CDR3 is TGCAGTGTCCGACTTGACACAGATACGCAGTATTTT.

The chain carries TRBV7-6 and TRBJ2-4, with 9 nucleotides matching TRBD2. The J call may be incorrect, as the DNA end agrees better with TRBJ2-5. This CDR3 comprises 20 residues. Germline assignment: CDR1 SGHVS and CDR2 FNYEAQ. CDR3 nucleotide sequence: TGTGCCAGCAGCACACGGATCGGCTCTAGCGGGGACAGCGACCGAGAGACCCAGTACTTC. Amino acid sequence: CASSTRIGSSGDSDRETQYF.

This clonotype turned up a few times. The chain employs TRBV4-3 and TRBJ2-7; 8 bases line up with TRBD2. The V gene's germline CDR1 is LGHNA and CDR2 YSLEER. V gave up 0 bases and J gave up 5 bases; unmatched junction bases: 3. The CDR3 length is 14 residues. CDR3 sequence: CASSQEVAGHEQYF. The CDR3 DNA reads as TGCGCCAGCAGCCAAGAAGTAGCGGGACACGAGCAGTACTTC.

The chain couples TRBV2 to TRBJ2-7, with a possible D match to TRBD1 (6 bases). This CDR3 contains 15 residues. Germline CDR1 and CDR2: SNHLY and FYNNEI. Trimming shortened V by 11 bases and J by 2 bases, and 22 bases separated the two germline ends. CDR3 sequence reads: CAGTLDKRPTYEQYF. The CDR3 coding sequence is TGTGCCGGGACACTGGACAAACGACCAACCTACGAGCAGTACTTC.

The rearrangement joins TRBV5-5 to TRBJ2-3; the D is unclear. CDR3 length: 14 residues. The V gene lost 6 bases and the J gene lost 3 bases, with 14 bases spanning the gap. CDR1 is SGHKS and CDR2 is YYEKEE in the germline V gene (reference sequence). The CDR3 loop reads CASMWVGHTDTQYF. CDR3 sequence (DNA): TGTGCCAGCATGTGGGTGGGCCATACAGATACGCAGTATTTT.

The chain recombines TRBV20-1 with TRBJ1-1, with D possibly being TRBD1 (5 bases). The V end was cut by 7 bases, the J end by 10 bases, with 28 bases between. The CDR3 runs 15 residues. Germline CDR1 and CDR2: DFQATT and SNEGSKA (reference sequence). DNA for the CDR3: TGCAGTGGAGGCCCCGCTTCAAATCTCTTGAGGGGAGCTTTCTTT. It specifies CSGGPASNLLRGAFF.

This clonotype was detected only a few times. The rearrangement joins TRBV27 to TRBJ2-7; D is tentatively TRBD1 or TRBD2 (5 bases each). The V end was cut by 8 bases, the J end by 0 bases, with 17 bases between. CDR3 length equals 15 residues. The germline V gene has CDR1 MNHEY and CDR2 SMNVEV (reference sequence). The DNA of the CDR3 is TGTGCCAGCCCCCGCAGGGAGATGACCTCCTACGAGCAGTACTTC. Encoded protein: CASPRREMTSYEQYF.

The CDR3 nucleotides are TGTGCCATCAGTGAGCCAAAACAGCGGAGCTCCTACGAGCAGTACTTC. Translation: CAISEPKQRSSYEQYF. This chain uses TRBV10-3 with TRBJ2-7; D perhaps matches TRBD2 (5 bases). The CDR3 has 16 amino acids. V was clipped by 2 bases and J by 0 bases, with 14 bases between them. CDR1 is ENHRY and CDR2 is SYGVKD in the germline V gene.

The chain carries TRBV6-6 and TRBJ2-5, with TRBD2 identical over 11 bases. The end of the DNA aligns better with TRBJ2-7, so the J call may be wrong. Germline V gene sequence: CDR1 MNHNY, CDR2 SVGAGI (reference sequence). This CDR3 has 16 residues. The CDR3 is CASSETSGGSLYEQYF. The CDR3 bases are TGTGCCAGCAGCGAAACTAGCGGGGGTTCCCTCTACGAGCAGTACTTC.

V gene TRBV27 combines with J gene TRBJ2-5; 12 nucleotides align to TRBD2. This CDR3 has 20 amino acids. Trimming at V came to 5 bases and at J to 11 bases, leaving 27 bases not matched to a gene. Germline assignment: CDR1 MNHEY and CDR2 SMNVEV (reference sequence). CDR3 sequence reads: CASSQSPGTSGLRFYNEQYF. The CDR3 DNA reads as TGTGCCAGCAGTCAATCCCCCGGGACTAGCGGGCTGCGCTTCTACAATGAGCAGTACTTC.